This T cell receptor (beta chain) was sequenced during a study of cytomegalovirus exposure and HLA in healthy donors. Germline assignment: CDR1 SGHNT and CDR2 YYREEE (reference sequence). The V and J ends lost 0 bases and 0 bases, in that order; junction bases with no gene match: 2. This CDR3 comprises 15 residues. Study-level findings and limits: Among the most significant clusters, several appeared linked to common viral pathogens in a later analysis. At a 0.05 false discovery rate, a later analysis found 18,000 or so TCR beta sequences to be associated with HLA alleles. By a later analysis, the bulk of CMV-associated TCR beta chains appeared HLA-restricted.

Researchers ran the PCR with 60 Vbeta and 13 Jbeta primers. The protocol was immunoSEQ multiplex PCR, while the TCRdb copy is restricted to in-frame clones and leaves out a portion. The table lists about 220,000 clones, around 80% of them singletons. This clone was counted only a few times. Its antigen is unknown. Sequences were obtained from PBMCs. The sequence was obtained from a woman aged 40 to 50 in good health and CMV-seropositive. This chain connects TRBV5-4 to TRBJ2-7; the match to TRBD1 covers 8 bases. The CDR3 DNA reads as TGTGCCAGCAGCTTGGGGCAGGGGGCCTCCTACGAGCAGTACTTC. Translation gives CASSLGQGASYEQYF. The full variable domain, with the rest looked up from reference TRBV5-4 and TRBJ2-7, is ETGVTQSPTHLIKTRGQQVTLRCSSQSGHNTVSWYQQALGQGPQFIFQYYREEENGRGNFPPRFSGLQFPNYSSELNVNALELDDSALYLCASSLGQGASYEQYFGPGTRLTVT.